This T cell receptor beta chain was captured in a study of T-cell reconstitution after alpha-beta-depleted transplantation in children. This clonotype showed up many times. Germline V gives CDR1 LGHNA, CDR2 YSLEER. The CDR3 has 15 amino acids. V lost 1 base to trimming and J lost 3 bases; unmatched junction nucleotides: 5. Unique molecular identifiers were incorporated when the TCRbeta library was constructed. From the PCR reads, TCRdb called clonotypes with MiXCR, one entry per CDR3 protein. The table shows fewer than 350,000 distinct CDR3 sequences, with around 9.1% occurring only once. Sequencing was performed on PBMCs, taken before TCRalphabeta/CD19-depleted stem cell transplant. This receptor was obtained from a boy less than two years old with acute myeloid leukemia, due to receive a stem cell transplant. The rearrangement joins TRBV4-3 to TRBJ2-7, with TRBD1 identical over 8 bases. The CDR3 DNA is TGCGCCAGCAGCCAAGGGCCAGGGGGCTTCTACGAGCAGTACTTC. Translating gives CASSQGPGGFYEQYF.